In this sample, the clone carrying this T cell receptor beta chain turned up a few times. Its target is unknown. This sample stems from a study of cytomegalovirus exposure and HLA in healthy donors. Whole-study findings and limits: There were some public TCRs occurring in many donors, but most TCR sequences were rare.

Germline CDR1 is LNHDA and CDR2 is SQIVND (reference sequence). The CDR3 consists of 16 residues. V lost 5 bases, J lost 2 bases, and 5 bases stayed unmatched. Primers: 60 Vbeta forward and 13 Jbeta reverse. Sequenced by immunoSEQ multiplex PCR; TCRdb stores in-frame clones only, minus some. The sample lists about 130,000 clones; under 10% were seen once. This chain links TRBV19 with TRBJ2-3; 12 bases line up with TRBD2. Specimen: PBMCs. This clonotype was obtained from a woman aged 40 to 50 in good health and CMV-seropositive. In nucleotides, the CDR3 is TGTGCCAGTAGTCTACTAGCGGGGGGCATCACAGATACGCAGTATTTT. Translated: CASSLLAGGITDTQYF.